The 20 T cell receptor beta chains below all came from one sample that was sequenced in a study of blood T cell repertoires in COVID-19. Method: immunoSEQ multiplex PCR; TCRdb's copy keeps in-frame clones and lacks some. The repertoire includes more than 250,000 clones, around 86% of them detected once, and about 2.6% sits in the top ten. The sequencing sample was made of PBMCs or T cells enriched from blood (not recorded which). The receptors here all came from a woman younger than 30 who had recovered from COVID-19.

CDR3 bases: TGTGCCACCAGCAGAGCCGGGACAGGGACGTCCTACGAGCAGTACTTC. It codes for CATSRAGTGTSYEQYF. The chain employs TRBV15 and TRBJ2-7; TRBD1 matches at 9 bases. The CDR3 sequence is 16 residues long. After removal of 1 base from V and 1 base from J, the junction contained 5 bases not matched to a gene. CDR1 and CDR2 (germline): LNHNV, YYDKDF (reference sequence).

V is TRBV7-9 and J is TRBJ2-1, with a weak D call TRBD1 (6 bases). The V gene's germline CDR1 is SEHNR and CDR2 FQNEAQ (reference sequence). The CDR3 consists of 12 residues. Trimming shortened V by 1 base and J by 15 bases, and 13 bases separated the two germline ends. The CDR3 sequence: CASSLGQGLPFF. As DNA, the CDR3 is TGTGCCAGCAGCTTAGGTCAGGGGCTCCCGTTCTTC.

This clone was counted a few times. The chain joins TRBV27 to TRBJ2-7; TRBD2 matches 10 bases. The trim removed 3 bases at V and 2 bases at J, leaving 4 bases unmatched. Germline lookup yields CDR1 MNHEY and CDR2 SMNVEV (reference sequence). The CDR3 length is 15 residues. CDR3 bases: TGTGCCAGCAGTTTCAAGCGGGAGGGCCCCTACGAGCAGTACTTC. Its translation is CASSFKREGPYEQYF.

The rearrangement links TRBV6-5 to TRBJ1-2, with D possibly matching TRBD1 (6 bases). The germline V gene has CDR1 MNHEY and CDR2 SVGAGI. The CDR3 is made up of 14 amino acids. The ends were cut back, 2 bases at V and 7 bases at J, with 14 bases in the middle. This CDR3 reads CASSYDRGAFGYTF. CDR3 coding DNA: TGTGCCAGCAGTTACGATCGGGGGGCTTTTGGCTACACCTTC.

The V call is TRBV11-3, the J call TRBJ1-1; weak D call: TRBD1 (6 bases). The CDR3 totals 15 residues. Trimming left V 2 bases short and J 6 bases short, with 16 bases between. Germline V gives CDR1 SGHNT, CDR2 YENEEA. Here the CDR3 reads CASSLNLGGVPEAFF. The CDR3 DNA is TGTGCCAGCAGCTTAAATCTAGGGGGAGTTCCTGAAGCTTTCTTT.

The chain joins TRBV5-8 to TRBJ2-5, with 9 bases that match TRBD2. This CDR3 comprises 17 residues. V shed 0 bases and J 5 bases; nucleotides not matched to a gene: 11. Germline lookup yields CDR1 SGHTS and CDR2 YDEGEE. This chain's CDR3 is CASSLAFGLATRETQYF. The CDR3 nucleotides read TGTGCCAGCAGCTTGGCTTTCGGACTAGCGACTAGGGAGACCCAGTACTTC.

The chain recombines TRBV3-1 (or the pseudogene TRBV3-2) with TRBJ2-2; the D is unclear. V dropped 1 base and J dropped 1 base, with 4 bases sitting between them. The CDR3 runs 14 residues. Germline V gene data show CDR1 as LGHDT and CDR2 as YNNKEL (reference sequence). CDR3 protein: CASSQGGNTGELFF. DNA for the CDR3: TGTGCCAGCAGCCAAGGCGGGAACACCGGGGAGCTGTTTTTT.

This clone was picked up many times. This rearrangement joins TRBV19 to TRBJ1-2; D remains unclear. Trimming removed 7 bases from V and 4 bases from J, with 25 bases in between. CDR3 size: 17 residues. Germline assignment: CDR1 LNHDA and CDR2 SQIVND (reference sequence). CDR3 DNA: TGTGCCAGTATACAAAATGGGCAAACCCAAGTCGGCTATGGCTACACCTTC. Its protein is CASIQNGQTQVGYGYTF.

The V call is TRBV3-1 (or the pseudogene TRBV3-2), the J call TRBJ2-5; D is unresolved. Looked up from germline, CDR1 is LGHDT and CDR2 is YNNKEL (reference sequence). This CDR3 has 12 amino acids. Trimming took off 2 bases at V and 4 bases at J, with 5 bases between the two ends. Here the CDR3 DNA reads TGTGCCAGCAGCCAACCCCGAGAGACCCAGTACTTC. It is translated as CASSQPRETQYF.

The V gene is TRBV27, the J gene TRBJ2-2, with 14 bases lining up with TRBD2. The length of the CDR3 is 16 residues. Germline CDR1 is MNHEY and CDR2 is SMNVEV (reference sequence). V was pared by 3 bases and J by 7 bases, with 4 bases of the junction left unmatched. CDR3 nucleotide sequence: TGTGCCAGCAGTTTCCCCGGGACTAGCGGGAGCGGGGAGCTGTTTTTT. As protein: CASSFPGTSGSGELFF.

J is TRBJ1-3 and V is TRBV20-1; no clear D gene. CDR1 and CDR2 (germline): DFQATT, SNEGSKA (reference sequence). The V and J ends lost 4 bases and 7 bases respectively, with 8 bases between them. CDR3 length equals 11 residues. The CDR3 loop is CSAKELNTIYF. CDR3 DNA sequence: TGCAGTGCTAAAGAACTGAACACCATATATTTT.

The chain carries TRBV7-8 and TRBJ2-5; a weak D match, TRBD2 (6 bases). This CDR3 is built from 14 residues. The V and J ends lost 5 bases and 1 base respectively, with 11 bases between them. From germline, CDR1 is SGHVS and CDR2 FQNEAQ. CDR3 residues: CASSELRGQETQYF. Written as DNA, the CDR3 is TGTGCCAGCAGCGAATTGCGGGGCCAAGAGACCCAGTACTTC.

This rearrangement joins TRBV6-2 or TRBV6-3 to TRBJ1-5; D gene uncertain. The V end was cut by 2 bases, the J end by 11 bases, with 10 bases between. Germline V gene data show CDR1 as MNHEY and CDR2 as SVGEGT. The CDR3 has 12 amino acids. CDR3 loop: CASSYSGASQHF. CDR3 nucleotides: TGTGCCAGCAGTTACAGTGGAGCGTCCCAGCATTTT.

The rearrangement uses TRBV5-4 and TRBJ2-7, with D unresolved. This CDR3 has 15 residues. The germline gives CDR1 SGHNT, CDR2 YYREEE (reference sequence). V was cut by 4 bases and J by 4 bases, with 18 bases left in between. The CDR3 sequence is CASSLTPNIHYEQYF. CDR3 coding DNA: TGTGCCAGCAGCCTAACTCCTAATATCCATTACGAGCAGTACTTC.

This chain connects TRBV15 to TRBJ1-3; D remains unclear. The length of the CDR3 is 14 residues. The V gene lost 2 bases and the J gene lost 5 bases, with 10 bases spanning the gap. CDR1 and CDR2 (germline): LNHNV, YYDKDF (reference sequence). The CDR3: CATSRRLERNTIYF. The CDR3 DNA sequence: TGTGCCACCAGCAGAAGGCTGGAGCGAAACACCATATATTTT.

The V gene is TRBV7-2, the J gene TRBJ2-3, with TRBD2 matching 7 bases. The junction had 9 bases not matched to a gene; V was cut back by 4 bases and J by 5 bases. The germline V gene has CDR1 SGHTA and CDR2 FQGNSA. This CDR3 contains 15 residues. In nucleotides, the CDR3 is TGTGCCAGCAGCTCCCGCGCGGCGGGAGAAGATACGCAGTATTTT. It encodes CASSSRAAGEDTQYF.

J is TRBJ1-5 and V is TRBV7-2, with 7 bases identical to TRBD1. Per germline, CDR1 SGHTA and CDR2 FQGNSA. V dropped 3 bases and J dropped 5; count of bases not matched to a gene: 1. The CDR3 extends over 13 amino acids. CDR3 sequence: CASSFTGDQPQHF. The DNA for the CDR3 is TGTGCCAGCAGCTTTACAGGGGATCAGCCCCAGCATTTT.

As DNA, the CDR3 is TGCGCCAGCAGCCAAGAAATTATAGGGGGACAGGGAAATGGCTACACCTTC. It specifies CASSQEIIGGQGNGYTF. The chain employs TRBV4-1 and TRBJ1-2; TRBD1 matches 9 bases. The CDR3 is made up of 17 amino acids. Trimming at V came to 0 bases and at J to 6 bases, leaving 11 bases not matched to a gene. The germline V gene has CDR1 MGHRA and CDR2 YSYEKL.

The CDR3 nucleotides are TGTGCCAGCAGCCCGGGGTTAGAGAAGTCGAACTCTGGAAACACCATATATTTT. Its protein product is CASSPGLEKSNSGNTIYF. The V gene is TRBV13, the J gene TRBJ1-3; the D is unclear. Germline loops: CDR1 PRHDT, CDR2 FYEKMQ (reference sequence). V shed 5 bases and J shed 0 bases, with 20 bases lying between them. The CDR3 loop spans 18 amino acids. Based on the CDR3 plus reference TRBV13 and TRBJ1-3, the full variable domain is AAGVIQSPRHLIKEKRETATLKCYPIPRHDTVYWYQQGPGQDPQFLISFYEKMQSDKGSIPDRFSAQQFSDYHSELNMSSLELGDSALYFCASSPGLEKSNSGNTIYFGEGSWLTVV.

The chain joins TRBV5-6 to TRBJ2-3; TRBD1 aligns across 8 bases. The CDR3 has 16 amino acids. The J segment lost 2 bases and the V segment lost 4 bases, leaving 9 bases of the junction unmatched. The V gene's germline CDR1 is SGHDT and CDR2 YYEEEE. CDR3 protein: CASSRQGRTSTDTQYF. The CDR3 DNA reads as TGTGCCAGCAGCAGACAGGGGCGGACCTCCACAGATACGCAGTATTTT.